The next 14 T cell receptor beta chains were all read from a single sample in a study of T cell changes during pregnancy in multiple sclerosis. This table comes from immunoSEQ multiplex PCR, and its TCRdb copy is limited to in-frame clones, with some not included. The table records tens of thousands of clones, roughly 90% of them present only once. This sample comprised CD4+ T cells from peripheral blood mononuclear cells, obtained in the second trimester of pregnancy. Source of these receptors: a female donor with multiple sclerosis, enrolled in a pregnancy study.

This chain connects TRBV9 to TRBJ2-7; 8 bases are shared with TRBD2. With 0 bases clipped from V and 4 bases from J, the junction kept 6 bases outside the gene matches. Germline loops: CDR1 SGDLS, CDR2 YYNGEE. The CDR3 is 15 amino acids. CDR3 region: CASSVGDSGDYEQYF. DNA for the CDR3: TGTGCCAGCAGCGTAGGAGATAGCGGGGATTACGAGCAGTACTTC.

V usage is TRBV6-5 and J usage is TRBJ1-6, with 9 bases fitting TRBD1. From germline, CDR1 is MNHEY and CDR2 SVGAGI. CDR3 length equals 15 residues. Unmatched junction bases numbered 5, after V lost 4 bases and J lost 7 bases. CDR3 DNA sequence: TGTGCCAGCAGTTCACAGGGGGCAGGGAATTCACCCCTCCACTTT. It encodes CASSSQGAGNSPLHF.

This rearrangement joins TRBV27 to TRBJ2-3, with 7 bases aligning to TRBD2. The CDR3 has 14 amino acids. Germline-derived CDR1 and CDR2 are MNHEY and SMNVEV (reference sequence). The V and J ends lost 5 bases and 3 bases, in that order; junction bases with no gene match: 5. In DNA form, the CDR3 reads TGTGCCAGCAGTCCCGCGGGGGTTACAGATACGCAGTATTTT. Its translation is CASSPAGVTDTQYF.

The J gene is TRBJ2-5, the V gene TRBV7-6; D uncertain. The CDR3 runs to 11 residues. Germline V CDR1 and CDR2: SGHVS, FNYEAQ. Deletions cut 5 bases from V and 4 bases from J, with 5 bases between. The CDR3: CASSPRETQYF. DNA of the CDR3: TGTGCCAGCAGCCCCCGAGAGACCCAGTACTTC.

V usage is TRBV7-2 and J usage is TRBJ1-2; 9 bases fit TRBD1. V gave up 3 bases and J gave up 4 bases; unmatched junction bases: 3. CDR3 size: 14 residues. Germline CDR1 and CDR2: SGHTA and FQGNSA. CDR3 region: CASSFVGQGYGYTF. CDR3 DNA: TGTGCCAGCAGCTTCGTGGGACAGGGCTATGGCTACACCTTC. The variable domain in full, completed from reference TRBV7-2 and TRBJ1-2, reads GAGVSQSPSNKVTEKGKDVELRCDPISGHTALYWYRQSLGQGLEFLIYFQGNSAPDKSGLPSDRFSAERTGGSVSTLTIQRTQQEDSAVYLCASSFVGQGYGYTFGSGTRLTVV.

The chain recombines TRBV2 with TRBJ2-4, with D possibly TRBD2 on 5 matching bases. There are 12 residues in the CDR3. Germline CDR1 is SNHLY and CDR2 is FYNNEI. The CDR3 sequence is CPQHRGKNIQYF. Here the CDR3 DNA reads TGTCCTCAACACAGAGGGAAAAACATTCAGTACTTC.

The chain joins TRBV2 to TRBJ2-3; no firm D call. The CDR3 runs to 12 residues. Germline V gene lookup returns CDR1 SNHLY and CDR2 FYNNEI. V lost 5 bases, J lost 5 bases, and 8 bases lay in between. The CDR3 DNA reads as TGTGCCAGCAGTCTCACTGGAGATACGCAGTATTTT. Translated: CASSLTGDTQYF.

This sequence joins TRBV5-6 and TRBJ2-1; 7 nucleotides line up with TRBD2. The CDR3 runs to 14 residues. The V segment lost 4 bases and the J segment 6 bases; nucleotides outside the gene matches: 7. Germline V gene data show CDR1 as SGHDT and CDR2 as YYEEEE. CDR3 residues: CASSTREGFNEQFF. In DNA form, the CDR3 reads TGTGCCAGCAGCACGAGGGAGGGGTTCAATGAGCAGTTCTTC.

The chain carries TRBV6-5 and TRBJ1-4; D is possibly TRBD1 (6 bases). The CDR3 has 15 residues. The V gene's germline CDR1 is MNHEY and CDR2 SVGAGI. V was cut by 2 bases and J by 14 bases, with 21 bases left in between. The CDR3 DNA follows: TGTGCCAGCAGTTACGACACAGGGACCCCATCAAATCTGTTTTTT. As protein: CASSYDTGTPSNLFF.

The J gene is TRBJ1-4, the V gene TRBV5-8; TRBD1 matches at 10 bases. The CDR3 loop spans 15 amino acids. The junction had 5 bases not matched to a gene; V was cut back by 4 bases and J by 5 bases. Germline CDR1 reads SGHTS; CDR2 reads YDEGEE. In DNA, the CDR3 is TGTGCCAGCAGCATTCCGGGACAGGGGAATGAAAAACTGTTTTTT. Protein product: CASSIPGQGNEKLFF.

The gene calls are TRBV9 and TRBJ2-3, with 7 bases lining up with TRBD1. The ends lost 4 bases at V and 4 bases at J; junction bases unmatched: 15. Germline V gives CDR1 SGDLS, CDR2 YYNGEE. The CDR3 consists of 17 residues. This chain's CDR3 is CASSPHPQGVIADTQYF. In nucleotides, the CDR3 is TGTGCCAGCAGCCCTCACCCGCAGGGGGTTATCGCAGATACGCAGTATTTT. The complete variable domain, with remaining parts taken from reference TRBV9 and TRBJ2-3, reads DSGVTQTPKHLITATGQRVTLRCSPRSGDLSVYWYQQSLDQGLQFLIQYYNGEERAKGNILERFSAQQFPDLHSELNLSSLELGDSALYFCASSPHPQGVIADTQYFGPGTRLTVL.

This clone is a singleton in its sample. The chain has TRBV5-1 and TRBJ2-3; D gene ambiguous. V lost 2 bases and J 0 bases, leaving 7 bases between the germline ends. This CDR3 has 14 amino acids. Germline V lookup: CDR1 SGHRS, CDR2 YFSETQ. The CDR3 DNA sequence: TGCGCCAGCAGCTTTCTCTCTAGCACAGATACGCAGTATTTT. It specifies CASSFLSSTDTQYF.

The sample holds a few counts of this clone. The CDR3, as DNA: TGTGCCAGCAGCTTAACGTCCGCGGTCGGGGAGCTGTTTTTT. It codes for CASSLTSAVGELFF. The chain uses TRBV11-3 and TRBJ2-2; no firm D call. CDR3 length: 14 residues. Trimming stripped 2 bases from V and 7 bases from J, with 11 bases between. The V gene's germline CDR1 is SGHNT and CDR2 YENEEA.

The chain is built from TRBV15 and TRBJ2-5; weak D call: TRBD1 (5 bases). CDR1 is LNHNV and CDR2 is YYDKDF in the germline V gene (reference sequence). Trimming left V 0 bases short and J 9 bases short, with 17 bases between. The CDR3 is 15 amino acids. CDR3 residues: CATSRDTDSSSAQYF. CDR3 coding DNA: TGTGCCACCAGCAGAGATACTGACAGCTCTTCGGCCCAGTACTTC.